A single sample is the source of the 7 T cell receptor beta chains below, sequenced in a study of blood T cell repertoires in COVID-19. Data came from immunoSEQ multiplex PCR; TCRdb stores just in-frame clones and leaves some out. The sample carries about 410,000 clones, about nine tenths recorded once. Sequencing was performed on PBMCs or T cells enriched from blood (not recorded which). The receptors shown here come from a young man who had recovered from COVID-19.

The chain joins TRBV10-1 to TRBJ2-3; a weak D match, TRBD1 (5 bases). Trimming stripped 5 bases from V and 9 bases from J, with 15 bases between. CDR1 WNHNN and CDR2 SYGVQD come from the germline V gene (reference sequence). The CDR3 consists of 13 residues. The CDR3: CASSKSTAGTQYF. CDR3 in DNA: TGCGCCAGCAGTAAATCGACAGCCGGAACGCAGTATTTT.

The chain carries TRBV7-9 and TRBJ2-7; no clear D gene. Germline values: CDR1 SEHNR, CDR2 FQNEAQ (reference sequence). The CDR3 runs 12 residues. V shed 5 bases and J shed 3 bases, with 8 bases lying between them. CDR3 DNA: TGTGCCAGCAGCCGAGTTAACTACGAGCAGTACTTC. Residues: CASSRVNYEQYF.

CDR3 in DNA: TGCGCCAGCAGTGACCGGCGGGGTCGCTCCTACAATGAGCAGTTCTTC. This encodes CASSDRRGRSYNEQFF. The chain uses TRBV10-1 and TRBJ2-1, with a weak D call TRBD2 (6 bases). The CDR3 extends over 16 amino acids. Germline V gene sequence: CDR1 WNHNN, CDR2 SYGVQD (reference sequence). V was pared by 3 bases and J by 0 bases, with 12 bases between.

This chain connects TRBV14 to TRBJ1-1; no reliable D call. V lost 2 bases, J lost 10 bases, and 23 bases lay in between. Germline V CDR1 and CDR2: SGHDN, FVKESK. CDR3 length equals 16 residues. This CDR3 reads CASSQMSGSPAVGAFF. The CDR3 nucleotides are TGTGCCAGCAGCCAAATGTCGGGGAGCCCGGCAGTTGGAGCTTTCTTT.

The V call is TRBV20-1, the J call TRBJ2-1; D uncertain. The V gene lost 5 bases and the J gene lost 3 bases, with 5 bases spanning the gap. The CDR3 loop spans 11 amino acids. Germline V CDR1 and CDR2: DFQATT, SNEGSKA (reference sequence). The CDR3 here is CSAPFYNEQFF. In DNA, the CDR3 is TGCAGTGCTCCATTCTACAATGAGCAGTTCTTC.

The V gene is TRBV5-1, the J gene TRBJ1-2; no firm D call. The ends were cut back, 0 bases at V and 4 bases at J, with 13 bases in the middle. The CDR3 has 15 amino acids. CDR1 and CDR2 from the germline V gene are SGHRS and YFSETQ. The CDR3 loop is CASSLVVGDTYGYTF. CDR3 DNA: TGCGCCAGCAGCTTGGTAGTCGGGGATACCTATGGCTACACCTTC. Supplemented by reference TRBV5-1 and TRBJ1-2, the full variable domain reads KAGVTQTPRYLIKTRGQQVTLSCSPISGHRSVSWYQQTPGQGLQFLFEYFSETQRNKGNFPGRFSGRQFSNSRSEMNVSTLELGDSALYLCASSLVVGDTYGYTFGSGTRLTVV.

The chain couples TRBV19 to TRBJ2-7, with 7 bases that match TRBD1. The germline V gene encodes CDR1 LNHDA and CDR2 SQIVND (reference sequence). The CDR3 contains 14 residues. The V segment lost 6 bases and the J segment 0 bases; nucleotides outside the gene matches: 5. This CDR3 is CASRGTANSYEQYF. The CDR3 DNA sequence: TGTGCCAGTAGAGGGACAGCCAACTCCTACGAGCAGTACTTC.